This TCR beta chain originates from a study of human T cells and chemical hapten exposure. In TCRdb, the RACE reads were re-called with MiXCR into one record per CDR3 protein. The table records about 52,000 distinct CDR3 sequences, about 10% of them present only once. Time point meaning: patch test 3, about 24 weeks after DPC sensitization. The treatment was: therapeutic diphenylcyclopropenone sensitization with weekly scalp DPC. Points from the study as a whole: Correlating positively with patch test score were the PT1 expanded TCR counts.

This CDR3 region has 11 residues. Trimming removed 7 bases from V and 5 bases from J, with 9 bases in between. Germline CDR1 is MGHDK and CDR2 is SYGVNS. This clonotype came up a few times. Its matching antigen is unknown. Sample: whole blood, taken in connection with sensitization to the hapten diphenylcyclopropenone (DPC). The origin of this receptor is a woman in her forties with alopecia areata. Some clones in this sample may be carry-over from other donors' samples. This chain links TRBV25-1 with TRBJ2-7; D remains unclear. The CDR3 DNA follows: TGTGCCAGCACGAAGAGACACGAGCAGTACTTC. This translates into CASTKRHEQYF.